The present T cell receptor beta chain was sequenced within a study of post-analysis software for immune sequencing data. As for the study in general: There were relapsing-remitting, secondary progressive and progressive-relapsing multiple sclerosis among the disease courses included. Study-wide points: When the samples were clustered directly with F measure, those that had been prepared in the same batch showed strong co-clustering. Significantly lower normalized Chao1 diversity was found in patients with multiple sclerosis relative to controls. Among several TRBV segments more frequent in patients than controls were TRBV5-6, TRBV5-1 and TRBV20-1.

In the case of this clonotype: The antigen remains undetermined. This may stem from a read error, because a much larger clone lies one nucleotide away.

Included in the TCR beta cDNA libraries were unique molecular identifiers. Some 500,000 cDNA molecules were recovered from an input of roughly 0.95 to 10 million T cells. TCRdb reanalysed the PCR reads using MiXCR and keeps one entry per CDR3 protein. The top ten clones hold more than 0.55% of a sample with fewer than 850,000 distinct CDR3 sequences, about 32% of them seen once. The germline V gene encodes CDR1 SQVTM and CDR2 ANQGSEA. Trimming stripped 5 bases from V and 10 bases from J, with 18 bases between. This CDR3 comprises 13 residues. The sequenced sample consisted of blood. The clonotype was recovered from a girl between 10 and 17 years old with multiple sclerosis. This chain joins TRBV29-1 and TRBJ2-1; D is unresolved. The CDR3 region is CSVIPTGTYEQFF. DNA for the CDR3: TGCAGCGTTATCCCTACCGGTACCTACGAGCAGTTCTTC.